A selection of T cell receptor beta chains follows, all from one sample in a study of T cells in Graves' hyperthyroidism and ophthalmopathy. TCRdb reanalysed the multiplex PCR reads using MiXCR and keeps one entry per CDR3 protein. The sample has about 600,000 distinct CDR3 sequences, approximately 15% seen once. Sequencing was performed on blood. All receptors derive from a woman between 18 and 29 years old with Graves' ophthalmopathy. CDR3s include the opening cysteine and the closing phenylalanine or tryptophan. A D gene is named only where the DNA matches it firmly. Size values are once, few and many counts, or a class for expanded clones, and some rows have none.

cdr3_nt cdr3_aa v_call cdr3_length j_call clone_size d_call
TGTGCCAGCAGCACACAGGTGAACACTGAAGCTTTCTTT CASSTQVNTEAFF TRBV9 13 TRBJ1-1 . .
TGTGCCAGCGGGACTAGCGGCCAAGAGACCCAGTACTTC CASGTSGQETQYF TRBV28 13 TRBJ2-5 many TRBD2
TGTGCCAGCAGCTTAAATCCCTGGGAGCAGTACTTC CASSLNPWEQYF TRBV7-8 12 TRBJ2-7 many .
TGCAGTGCCCCGGGGAGGGGGACAGGGGGAGGCTACACCTTC CSAPGRGTGGGYTF TRBV20-1 14 TRBJ1-2 . TRBD1
TGTGCCAGCAGTTACCTAGCGGGAGGGCCAACGGAGCAGTACTTC CASSYLAGGPTEQYF TRBV7-2 15 TRBJ2-7 many TRBD2
TGTGCCAGCAGCTTAGATGCGAGGCTAGCAGGAGACTCCTACAATGAGCAGTTCTTC CASSLDARLAGDSYNEQFF TRBV11-3 19 TRBJ2-1 . .
TGTGCCAGCAGTATAGGGTACTACGAGCAGTACTTC CASSIGYYEQYF TRBV6-2/TRBV6-3 12 TRBJ2-7 few .
TGTGCCAGCAGCTCATCGGCGGGAGCTAGAGAGCAGTACTTC CASSSSAGAREQYF TRBV9 14 TRBJ2-7 many TRBD2
TGCAGTGCCCCCCTGGGGGGGCTATGGTCCTACAATGAGCAGTTCTTC CSAPLGGLWSYNEQFF TRBV20-1 16 TRBJ2-1 many .
TGTGCCACTGAGGCGGCTACCCTCTCCTACGAGCAGTACTTC CATEAATLSYEQYF TRBV6-2/TRBV6-3 14 TRBJ2-7 many .
TGTGCCAGCAGTTCTCCGGGACAGCCAGCAGGCGTCCTGACTTTC CASSSPGQPAGVLTF TRBV27 15 TRBJ2-6 few TRBD1
TGTGCCAGTAGTATAGGGGCTTCTAGCTCCTACGAGCAGTACTTC CASSIGASSSYEQYF TRBV19 15 TRBJ2-7 many .
TGTGCCAGCAGTTTAATCTGGGGGCAGGACACTGAAGCTTTCTTT CASSLIWGQDTEAFF TRBV28 15 TRBJ1-1 many .
TGTGCCAGCAGCCAAGGGGTAGCGGGAAGGAGTGAGCAGTTCTTC CASSQGVAGRSEQFF TRBV11-2 15 TRBJ2-1 many TRBD2
TGTGCCACCAGTGATTTTAGCGGGAGAGGGTACAATGAGCAGTTCTTC CATSDFSGRGYNEQFF TRBV24-1 16 TRBJ2-1 . TRBD2
TGCGCCAGCACCTTGCGATTCACAGGGGGCGCGGACACCGGGGAGCTGTTTTTT CASTLRFTGGADTGELFF TRBV5-1 18 TRBJ2-2 many TRBD1
TGTGCCAGTAGTATACTGGACAGCAGGTCAGATACGCAGTATTTT CASSILDSRSDTQYF TRBV19 15 TRBJ2-3 few .
TGCGCCAGCAGCCGACCTCCGCGGGGGAACACCGGGGAGCTGTTTTTT CASSRPPRGNTGELFF TRBV4-1 16 TRBJ2-2 few .
TGCAGCGTTGTTCCAGATACGCAGTATTTT CSVVPDTQYF TRBV29-1 10 TRBJ2-3 . .
TGTGCCAGCAGTGACGTGGGATCCCGAAGAAGCGGCTACACCTTC CASSDVGSRRSGYTF TRBV6-4 15 TRBJ1-2 many .
TGTGCCAGCAGCGCCACCGGGACTACCACTGAGCAGTACTTC CASSATGTTTEQYF TRBV9 14 TRBJ2-7 many TRBD2
TGTGCCAGCAGCTCCGGGGCGGCCGGGGAGCTGTTTTTT CASSSGAAGELFF TRBV3-1 13 TRBJ2-2 many .
TGTGCCAGCAGCTTCTCAGGCCCTAACTATGGCTACACCTTC CASSFSGPNYGYTF TRBV11-1 14 TRBJ1-2 few .
TGTGCCAGCAGCAGAACGGGACTAGCGGGAAGGTATGAGCAGTTCTTC CASSRTGLAGRYEQFF TRBV7-3 16 TRBJ2-1 few TRBD2
TGTGCCAGCAGCGCCGGGGGACAGGTGCTAGAGACCCAGTACTTC CASSAGGQVLETQYF TRBV9 15 TRBJ2-5 . TRBD1
TGTGCCAGCAGCTCGAATCGGGGCTCGGGAGCGGACGAGCAGTACTTC CASSSNRGSGADEQYF TRBV7-9 16 TRBJ2-7 few .
TGTGCCAGCAAAGGCCGGGACAGGGGCAAATCTGGGGCCAACGTCCTGACTTTC CASKGRDRGKSGANVLTF TRBV6-1 18 TRBJ2-6 . TRBD1
TGTGCCAGCAGTGGTCCCCGTGCCCAGTACTTC CASSGPRAQYF TRBV2 11 TRBJ2-5 many .
TGTGCCACCAGTGACTACCGGGTGTCCACCGGGGAGCTGTTTTTT CATSDYRVSTGELFF TRBV24-1 15 TRBJ2-2 many .
TGCAGTGCTAGAGGGCTGACTAGCGGGAGGGACACCGGGGAGCTGTTTTTT CSARGLTSGRDTGELFF TRBV20-1 17 TRBJ2-2 many TRBD2
TGTGCCAGCAGCCAAGTCGGGGGGCCCATTTCACCCCTCCACTTT CASSQVGGPISPLHF TRBV4-2 15 TRBJ1-6 few .
TGTGCCAGCAGGACCCCGGGAAACAGGGAGACTGAAGCTTTCTTT CASRTPGNRETEAFF TRBV2 15 TRBJ1-1 . .
TGTGCCAGCAGACTCCGGGACTTGCCCTCTGGGGCCAACGTCCTGACTTTC CASRLRDLPSGANVLTF TRBV12-3/TRBV12-4 17 TRBJ2-6 many .
TGCAGTGCTAGGGGACTAGCGGGAGTGTCAGGCAATGAGCAGTTCTTC CSARGLAGVSGNEQFF TRBV20-1 16 TRBJ2-1 few TRBD2
TGTGCCAGCTCACCAAATGCGGACTCGTCCGGGGAGCTGTTTTTT CASSPNADSSGELFF TRBV18 15 TRBJ2-2 many .